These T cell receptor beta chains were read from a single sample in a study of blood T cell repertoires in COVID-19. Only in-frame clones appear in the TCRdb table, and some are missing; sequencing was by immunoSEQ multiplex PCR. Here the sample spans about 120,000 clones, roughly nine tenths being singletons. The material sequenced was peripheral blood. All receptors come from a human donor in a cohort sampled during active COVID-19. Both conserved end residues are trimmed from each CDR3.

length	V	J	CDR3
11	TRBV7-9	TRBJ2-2	ASTIGLTGELF
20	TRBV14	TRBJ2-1	ASSLGLAGEPFILSSYNEQF
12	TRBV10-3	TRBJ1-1	AISNTGLSTEAF
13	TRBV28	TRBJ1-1	ASNSNRGWETEAF
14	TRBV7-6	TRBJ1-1	ASSLVPGQSNTEAF
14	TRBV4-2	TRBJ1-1	ASSQADRGINTEAF
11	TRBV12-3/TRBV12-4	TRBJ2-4	ASSFVAKNIQY
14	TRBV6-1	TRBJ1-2	ASSETRARETYGYT
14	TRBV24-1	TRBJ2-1	ATSDPRQGSLNEQF
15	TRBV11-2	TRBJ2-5	ASSLGRGGVIQETQY
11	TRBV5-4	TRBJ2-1	ASSLGLDNEQF
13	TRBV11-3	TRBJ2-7	ASSQRLTGTGRQY
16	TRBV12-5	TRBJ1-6	ASGPGTGRSSYNSPLH
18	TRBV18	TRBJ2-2	ASSLSRPGTSELPAGELF
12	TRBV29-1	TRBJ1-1	SVVGQGADTEAF
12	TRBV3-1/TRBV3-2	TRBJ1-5	ASSQHREVGPQH
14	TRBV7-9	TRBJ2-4	ASSSGLAVNKNIQY
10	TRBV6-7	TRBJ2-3	ASSHLPDTQY
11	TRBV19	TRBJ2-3	ASNTGAGDTQY
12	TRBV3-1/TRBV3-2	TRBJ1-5	ASSQGKNRQPQH
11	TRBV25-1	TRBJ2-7	ASSEWARAEQY
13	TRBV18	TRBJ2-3	ASSRAGASTDTQY
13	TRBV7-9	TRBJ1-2	ASSDRDRPNYGYT
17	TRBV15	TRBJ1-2	ATSKPPKDRVGLSNGYT